Listed below are T cell receptor beta chains from one sample, sequenced in a study of T cells in Graves' hyperthyroidism and ophthalmopathy. TCRdb redid the calling of the multiplex PCR reads with MiXCR, one entry per CDR3 protein. Found here are a few hundred thousand distinct CDR3 sequences, about 14% of them singletons; the top ten hold roughly 5.7%. The specimen sequenced was blood. The origin of the receptors is a woman in her twenties or thirties with Graves' hyperthyroidism that later progressed to Graves' ophthalmopathy. Each CDR3 is given without its conserved first and last residue. The D gene is left open where the match is weak.

TRBD2 | TRBJ2-3 | TRBV2 | ASSIGRAGDTQY
TRBD2 | TRBJ2-1 | TRBV11-2 | ASSLRLADYNEQF
. | TRBJ2-1 | TRBV28 | ASSLSLSGVYNEQF
. | TRBJ2-7 | TRBV28 | ASSLSSGGYEQY
. | TRBJ2-1 | TRBV27 | ASSPQGTSNAQF
TRBD1 | TRBJ2-7 | TRBV19 | ASSGRQGTLEQY
. | TRBJ2-1 | TRBV28 | ATTGPRGNNEQF
. | TRBJ2-3 | TRBV14 | ASSRTGVKDTQY
. | TRBJ2-2 | TRBV19 | ASSPGAADTGELL
TRBD2 | TRBJ2-3 | TRBV18 | ASSPGTSSKY
TRBD2 | TRBJ2-7 | TRBV7-2 | ASSLRLAGTKQY
TRBD1 | TRBJ2-1 | TRBV19 | ASRGSTGGVDNEQF
. | TRBJ2-5 | TRBV10-3 | AIGARGQETQY
. | TRBJ2-3 | TRBV28 | ASSKGESTDTQY
TRBD1 | TRBJ1-1 | TRBV30 | AWSAQGATEAF
TRBD2 | TRBJ2-1 | TRBV11-2 | ASSRTSGGYNEQF
TRBD2 | TRBJ2-7 | TRBV6-2/TRBV6-3 | ASSSPGPLRGLRFGQY
TRBD2 | TRBJ2-5 | TRBV11-3 | ASRPGLAVETQY
. | TRBJ2-7 | TRBV28 | ASSSGRDSYEQY